This section outlines one T cell receptor beta chain sequence together with its context. Trimming left V 4 bases short and J 2 bases short, with 13 bases between. The CDR3 totals 15 residues. The germline V gene has CDR1 SGHRS and CDR2 YFSETQ. Repertoires were generated with immunoSEQ multiplex PCR, while TCRdb's copy carries only in-frame clones and drops some. The sample has about 22,000 clones; around 70% are singletons. Treatment reported: randomized to nivolumab then ipilimumab (arm A) or the reverse (arm B). From thawed PBMCs, live CD3+CD8+ cells negative for CD19 and CD56 were sorted. This record comes from a study of sequential checkpoint blockade in melanoma. Across the whole study: Randomization was 1:1 between first-line nivolumab→ipilimumab and ipilimumab→nivolumab. Both treatment sequences were followed by maintenance nivolumab.

This chain links TRBV5-1 with TRBJ1-5; D gene unclear. This TCR was sampled from a human donor with melanoma. This material consisted of CD8+ T cells sorted from blood (inferred from file names), taken from a patient given nivolumab and ipilimumab in sequence. The CDR3 loop reads CASSPTDGGNQPQHF. For the CDR3, the DNA is TGCGCCAGCAGCCCCACGGACGGGGGCAATCAGCCCCAGCATTTT.